The 29 T cell receptor beta chains below all came from one sample that was sequenced in a study of T cell responses to AZD1222 COVID-19 vaccine. Sequencing used immunoSEQ multiplex PCR; TCRdb keeps in-frame clones, though not all of them. The sample carries 110,000 to 150,000 clones, 85% to 90% recorded once. The sample in question was peripheral blood, obtained 28 days after the second AZD1222 dose. Receptors were obtained from an adult who received the AZD1222 COVID-19 vaccine.

This clone appeared a few times. V and J are TRBV11-3 and TRBJ1-1; D not certain. The V gene lost 1 base and the J gene lost 5 bases, with 8 bases spanning the gap. The CDR3 contains 13 residues. Germline CDR1 reads SGHNT; CDR2 reads YENEEA. CDR3 nucleotides: TGTGCCAGCAGCTTAGTTTGGGATACTGAAGCTTTCTTT. It yields the protein CASSLVWDTEAFF.

The V call is TRBV9, the J call TRBJ2-5, with a weak D call TRBD2 (6 bases). Trimming removed 0 bases from V and 3 bases from J, with 9 bases in between. CDR3 length: 14 amino acids. The germline CDR1 and CDR2 sequences are SGDLS and YYNGEE. Here the CDR3 reads CASSVVGGEETQYF. The CDR3 coding sequence is TGTGCCAGCAGCGTAGTTGGAGGGGAAGAGACCCAGTACTTC.

The chain has TRBV27 and TRBJ1-5; D call uncertain. The V and J ends lost 5 bases and 5 bases respectively, with 13 bases between them. This CDR3 region has 14 residues. The germline CDR1 and CDR2 sequences are MNHEY and SMNVEV (reference sequence). CDR3 bases: TGTGCCAGCAGTCAAGATCCCGGGCATCAGCCCCAGCATTTT. This encodes CASSQDPGHQPQHF.

The table lists this clone with a few counts. The chain couples TRBV6-2 or TRBV6-3 to TRBJ2-2; 7 positions agree with TRBD2. J was trimmed by 9 bases and V by 5 bases; bases with no gene match: 6. The CDR3 is 13 residues long. Germline V gene data show CDR1 as MNHEY and CDR2 as SVGEGT. This chain's CDR3 is CASSTQLARELFF. The CDR3, as DNA: TGTGCCAGCAGTACCCAACTAGCGCGGGAGCTGTTTTTT.

The CDR3 region is CAWRTGENTEAFF. CDR3 DNA: TGTGCCTGGAGGACAGGGGAAAACACTGAAGCTTTCTTT. The chain recombines TRBV30 with TRBJ1-1; 8 bases are a match to TRBD1. The CDR3 has 13 residues. J gave up 2 bases and V 3 bases, and 2 bases lay outside the gene matches. Germline V gene lookup returns CDR1 GTSNPN and CDR2 SVGIG (reference sequence).

This clone was found a few times. This chain uses TRBV19 with TRBJ2-3; TRBD2 matches 10 bases. After removal of 10 bases from V and 8 bases from J, the junction contained 18 bases not matched to a gene. CDR1 LNHDA and CDR2 SQIVND come from the germline V gene (reference sequence). The CDR3 is made up of 16 amino acids. The CDR3, as DNA: TGTGCCATAGGACCCAGGGCTAGCGGGAGTTTGCGTACGCAGTATTTT. Its translation: CAIGPRASGSLRTQYF.

This clone occurred once. The chain carries TRBV7-2 and TRBJ1-3; TRBD1 might be the D (6 bases). The CDR3 extends over 15 amino acids. V dropped 4 bases and J dropped 1 base, with 11 bases sitting between them. Germline V gene data show CDR1 as SGHTA and CDR2 as FQGNSA. The CDR3 sequence is CASSWTVPSGNTIYF. The CDR3 nucleotides read TGTGCCAGCAGCTGGACAGTCCCTTCTGGAAACACCATATATTTT.

The rearrangement uses TRBV28 and TRBJ1-2; 8 bases map to TRBD1. The CDR3 spans 14 residues. Per germline, CDR1 MDHEN and CDR2 SYDVKM. Trimming cost V 6 bases and J 5 bases; bases outside gene matches: 8. Written as DNA, the CDR3 is TGTGCCAGCAGGGAAGGACAGGGTTTTTATGGCTACACCTTC. This sequence encodes CASREGQGFYGYTF.

The rearrangement joins TRBV4-1 to TRBJ1-6; D remains ambiguous. CDR1 is MGHRA, CDR2 YSYEKL, per germline. This CDR3 comprises 16 residues. V was trimmed by 3 bases and J by 3 bases, leaving 12 bases between them. The CDR3 DNA sequence: TGCGCCAGCAGCCACGCTGGTCACAGCTATAATTCACCCCTCCACTTT. Protein sequence: CASSHAGHSYNSPLHF.

The gene calls are TRBV5-6 and TRBJ1-4, with D unclear. The CDR3 is 15 residues long. V was trimmed by 0 bases and J by 8 bases, leaving 14 bases between them. The germline CDR1 and CDR2 sequences are SGHDT and YYEEEE. This chain's CDR3 is CASSLGRETGEKLFF. For the CDR3, the DNA is TGTGCCAGCAGCTTGGGTCGGGAAACCGGAGAAAAACTGTTTTTT.

The count of this clone is one. The J gene is TRBJ2-7, the V gene TRBV5-6, with 9 bases lining up with TRBD2. The germline V gene encodes CDR1 SGHDT and CDR2 YYEEEE. Losses at the gene ends were 3 bases for V and 2 bases for J; bases not matched to a gene: 6. The CDR3 is made up of 15 amino acids. The CDR3, as DNA: TGTGCCAGCAGCTCTTTAGCGGGAGCTCCCTACGAGCAGTACTTC. Its translation is CASSSLAGAPYEQYF.

This chain links TRBV30 with TRBJ1-2; D is possibly TRBD1 (5 bases). The CDR3 contains 11 residues. Trimming shortened V by 7 bases and J by 6 bases, and 12 bases separated the two germline ends. In germline, CDR1 is GTSNPN, CDR2 SVGIG (reference sequence). The CDR3 reads CAYSLGDGYTF. The CDR3 DNA reads TGTGCCTACTCCCTAGGGGATGGCTACACCTTC.

Written as DNA, the CDR3 is TGTGCCACCAGTGCCTCAGGGGGCAGTCAGCCCCAGCATTTT. Encoded protein: CATSASGGSQPQHF. The chain couples TRBV24-1 to TRBJ1-5, with TRBD1 identical over 8 bases. The CDR3 length is 14 residues. From germline, CDR1 is KGHDR and CDR2 SFDVKD. The V gene end was trimmed by 5 bases and the J gene end by 6 bases; junction bases not matched to a gene: 5.

V and J are TRBV18 and TRBJ1-5, with D uncertain. Per germline, CDR1 KGHSH and CDR2 LQKENI. The CDR3 sequence is 13 residues long. Trimming removed 6 bases from V and 9 bases from J, with 15 bases in between. The CDR3 protein is CASSPRQERPQHF. The CDR3 bases are TGTGCCAGCTCCCCGCGCCAGGAAAGGCCCCAGCATTTT.

This chain connects TRBV5-6 to TRBJ1-1; no clear D gene. V was shortened by 1 base and J by 5 bases, with 12 bases between the two germline ends. This CDR3 spans 14 amino acids. The germline V gene has CDR1 SGHDT and CDR2 YYEEEE. This chain's CDR3 is CASSLYSLGTEAFF. The CDR3 DNA reads TGTGCCAGCAGCTTGTATTCCCTGGGGACTGAAGCTTTCTTT.

The genes are TRBV3-1 (or the pseudogene TRBV3-2) and TRBJ1-3; 7 bases are a match to TRBD1. The V and J ends lost 5 bases and 2 bases, in that order; junction bases with no gene match: 6. The CDR3 runs 15 residues. In germline, CDR1 is LGHDT, CDR2 YNNKEL (reference sequence). The CDR3 DNA follows: TGTGCCAGCAGCAACCACAGGGGCACTGGAAACACCATATATTTT. Its protein is CASSNHRGTGNTIYF.

For the CDR3, the DNA is TGTGCCAGCAGGCGGGACAGTGGGGTTGCACCCCTCCACTTT. It is translated as CASRRDSGVAPLHF. The chain uses TRBV14 and TRBJ1-6; 7 nucleotides match TRBD1. Germline V lookup: CDR1 SGHDN, CDR2 FVKESK. The CDR3 totals 14 residues. Trimming took 6 bases from V and 11 from J; bases not matched to a gene: 10.

This chain joins TRBV12-3 or TRBV12-4 and TRBJ1-5; no reliable D call. V was cut by 7 bases and J by 5 bases, with 9 bases left in between. The CDR3 is 12 amino acids. Here the CDR3 reads CASNNGDQPQHF. The CDR3 bases are TGTGCCAGCAATAACGGGGATCAGCCCCAGCATTTT.

V usage is TRBV13 and J usage is TRBJ2-7; the D gene is possibly TRBD2 (5 bases). Germline lookup yields CDR1 PRHDT and CDR2 FYEKMQ (reference sequence). Trimming took off 0 bases at V and 0 bases at J, with 9 bases between the two ends. The CDR3 is made up of 15 amino acids. The CDR3 sequence is CASSLGYGGSYEQYF. The CDR3 DNA reads as TGTGCCAGCAGCTTAGGGTACGGAGGCTCCTACGAGCAGTACTTC. The full variable domain, its missing parts supplied by reference TRBV13 and TRBJ2-7, is AAGVIQSPRHLIKEKRETATLKCYPIPRHDTVYWYQQGPGQDPQFLISFYEKMQSDKGSIPDRFSAQQFSDYHSELNMSSLELGDSALYFCASSLGYGGSYEQYFGPGTRLTVT.

The chain has TRBV19 and TRBJ2-5; the match to TRBD2 covers 14 bases. In germline, CDR1 is LNHDA, CDR2 SQIVND (reference sequence). The CDR3 consists of 15 residues. The J segment lost 2 bases and the V segment lost 7 bases, leaving 3 bases of the junction unmatched. Here the CDR3 reads CASTGLAGGQETQYF. As DNA, the CDR3 is TGTGCCAGTACAGGACTAGCGGGGGGACAAGAGACCCAGTACTTC.

This chain links TRBV6-5 with TRBJ1-2; no definite D call. CDR1 is MNHEY, CDR2 SVGAGI, per germline. This CDR3 is 14 amino acids long. V gave up 2 bases and J gave up 5 bases, with 12 bases separating them. The CDR3 here is CASSYISSSYGYTF. The DNA of the CDR3 is TGTGCCAGCAGTTACATAAGCTCCTCATATGGCTACACCTTC.

This clone has only a few counts. The rearrangement uses TRBV5-5 and TRBJ2-5, with 8 bases identical to TRBD1. The CDR3 consists of 12 residues. Germline CDR1 SGHKS, CDR2 YYEKEE (reference sequence). V shed 3 bases and J 5 bases; nucleotides not matched to a gene: 0. The CDR3 nucleotides read TGTGCCAGCAGCTGGGACAGGGAGACCCAGTACTTC. Translating gives CASSWDRETQYF. Filled out from reference TRBV5-5 and TRBJ2-5, the complete variable domain reads DAGVTQSPTHLIKTRGQQVTLRCSPISGHKSVSWYQQVLGQGPQFIFQYYEKEERGRGNFPDRFSARQFPNYSSELNVNALLLGDSALYLCASSWDRETQYFGPGTRLLVL.

V and J are TRBV7-2 and TRBJ1-6; D is unclear. The CDR3 has 14 amino acids. Between the trimmed V and J ends, which lost 5 bases and 4 bases, there was a span of 9 bases. Per germline, CDR1 SGHTA and CDR2 FQGNSA. The chain's CDR3 is CASSQEGYNSPLHF. CDR3 nucleotide sequence: TGTGCCAGCAGCCAAGAGGGATATAATTCACCCCTCCACTTT.

J is TRBJ2-3 and V is TRBV5-1; D assignment may be TRBD1 or TRBD2 (7 bases each). V lost 1 base and J lost 4, with 16 bases in between. The CDR3 totals 16 residues. CDR1 SGHRS and CDR2 YFSETQ come from the germline V gene. The CDR3 coding sequence is TGCGCCAGCAGCTTGTCAGGGGGGGTTTCGTCAGATACGCAGTATTTT. This encodes CASSLSGGVSSDTQYF.

The chain carries TRBV3-1 (or the pseudogene TRBV3-2) and TRBJ2-7; 11 positions match TRBD2. This CDR3 region has 18 residues. CDR1 and CDR2 (germline): LGHDT, YNNKEL (reference sequence). Trimming cost V 8 bases and J 5 bases; bases outside gene matches: 20. This CDR3 is CASSSTDLSGRAFDEQYF. The DNA for the CDR3 is TGTGCCAGCTCCTCCACAGATCTTAGCGGGAGGGCCTTCGACGAGCAGTACTTC.

This rearrangement joins TRBV9 to TRBJ1-4; TRBD1 matches at 8 bases. V shed 0 bases, J shed 7 bases, and the junction held 5 bases outside the gene matches. CDR3 length: 15 residues. CDR1 is SGDLS, CDR2 YYNGEE, per germline. The CDR3 DNA sequence: TGTGCCAGCAGCGTAGATAACAGGGGGGGTGAAAAACTGTTTTTT. Translated: CASSVDNRGGEKLFF. Full variable domain (outside the CDR3, taken from reference TRBV9 and TRBJ1-4): DSGVTQTPKHLITATGQRVTLRCSPRSGDLSVYWYQQSLDQGLQFLIQYYNGEERAKGNILERFSAQQFPDLHSELNLSSLELGDSALYFCASSVDNRGGEKLFFGSGTQLSVL.

The sample holds a few counts of this clone. The chain is built from TRBV6-2 or TRBV6-3 and TRBJ1-2; possibly TRBD1 for D (6 bases). The V and J ends lost 6 bases and 8 bases respectively, with 13 bases between them. The CDR3 is made up of 12 amino acids. CDR1 and CDR2 (germline): MNHEY, SVGEGT. The CDR3 is CASSENREGYTF. In nucleotides, the CDR3 is TGTGCCAGCAGCGAAAACAGGGAAGGCTACACCTTC.

The chain has TRBV30 and TRBJ2-1; 8 bases fit TRBD2. CDR3 length: 14 residues. V shed 0 bases, J shed 8 bases, and the junction held 6 bases outside the gene matches. CDR1 and CDR2 from the germline V gene are GTSNPN and SVGIG (reference sequence). For the CDR3, the DNA is TGTGCCTGGAGTGTCGGGGGGGGCCTGGATGAGCAGTTCTTC. Its translation: CAWSVGGGLDEQFF.

The chain couples TRBV2 to TRBJ2-1; D possibly corresponds to TRBD2 (6 bases). Germline loops: CDR1 SNHLY, CDR2 FYNNEI. The CDR3 runs 15 residues. The V gene lost 11 bases and the J gene lost 1 base, with 18 bases spanning the gap. CDR3 sequence (DNA): TGTGCCGGGACGGGGGAGCGAGTATCCTACAATGAGCAGTTCTTC. This encodes CAGTGERVSYNEQFF.